A selection of T cell receptor beta chains follows, all from one sample in a study of blood T cell repertoires in COVID-19. Sequenced by immunoSEQ multiplex PCR; TCRdb stores in-frame clones only, minus some. The sample shows a few hundred thousand clones, about 88% of them seen only once. Sequenced sample: PBMCs or T cells enriched from blood (not recorded which). These receptors were obtained from a young woman who had recovered from COVID-19. CDR3s leave out the opening cysteine and the closing phenylalanine or tryptophan. The order of the fields is J gene, clone size, V gene, CDR3 length, CDR3 protein. A row's size may be missing; if present it is once, few, many or a size class.

TRBJ2-7	NA	TRBV19	12	ASSIAQGESEQY
TRBJ2-1	NA	TRBV7-9	13	ASSLSGVSYNEQF
TRBJ1-5	NA	TRBV9	13	ASSEGQTSNQPQH
TRBJ2-5	NA	TRBV7-9	12	ASSSLAGVETQY
TRBJ2-2	NA	TRBV28	10	ASSPYTGELF
TRBJ2-7	NA	TRBV2	14	ASSEGFPGGSYEQY
TRBJ1-2	NA	TRBV4-1	11	ASSQMEGLGYT
TRBJ2-3	NA	TRBV5-6	15	ASSWFAGTRGTDTQY
TRBJ2-7	once	TRBV7-6	13	ASSLAPAGFYEQY
TRBJ1-2	NA	TRBV7-2	13	ASSPDGQGGYGYT
TRBJ2-5	NA	TRBV10-3	13	ATKGQGTFQETQY
TRBJ1-1	NA	TRBV6-2/TRBV6-3	13	ASSYVYRGRTEAF
TRBJ2-2	NA	TRBV3-1/TRBV3-2	11	ASSQDTSGELF
TRBJ1-1	NA	TRBV19	9	ATRQIAEAF
TRBJ1-2	NA	TRBV7-8	11	ASSPRGSYGYT
TRBJ2-1	NA	TRBV7-9	12	ASSFGTQYNEQF
TRBJ2-7	NA	TRBV2	10	ASRDSSREQY
TRBJ2-2	NA	TRBV27	17	ASSLSVLRLADSTGELF
TRBJ1-2	NA	TRBV27	11	ASSYGGSYGYT
TRBJ2-1	NA	TRBV7-7	11	ASSFEQNNEQF
TRBJ2-5	NA	TRBV6-5	13	ASSLNSGGTETQY
TRBJ1-4	NA	TRBV2	11	ASSEAKQEKLF
TRBJ2-1	once	TRBV27	13	ASSFGLSSYNEQF
TRBJ2-2	NA	TRBV28	12	ASSLVQRTGELF
TRBJ2-5	NA	TRBV5-8	12	ASSPGQHRQTQY
TRBJ1-2	NA	TRBV27	11	ASSFQGNYGYT
TRBJ1-4	NA	TRBV15	11	ATRTGSGEKLF
TRBJ2-7	NA	TRBV5-1	10	ASSGQGYEQY
TRBJ2-7	NA	TRBV28	12	ASRDRDRWIEQY
TRBJ2-1	NA	TRBV3-1/TRBV3-2	13	ASSQDFSTYNEQF
TRBJ1-6	NA	TRBV7-6	10	ASSLASSPLH
TRBJ1-1	NA	TRBV29-1	10	SAGTGGPEAF
TRBJ2-3	NA	TRBV7-9	15	ASSLSLAGVFADTQY
TRBJ1-4	NA	TRBV6-5	12	ASSSQGAHEKLF
TRBJ2-4	NA	TRBV11-2	11	ASSSDRVNIQY
TRBJ2-5	NA	TRBV7-3	14	ASSPGLAGGQETQY
TRBJ1-2	NA	TRBV5-5	13	ASSNYRGANYGYT
TRBJ1-3	NA	TRBV2	15	ASSEAPAGKTRNTIY
TRBJ1-4	NA	TRBV2	13	ASSDGAGANEKLF
TRBJ2-2	NA	TRBV6-5	14	ASSYDGTIGAGELF
TRBJ1-2	NA	TRBV12-3/TRBV12-4	11	ASSLDRGNGYT
TRBJ2-2	NA	TRBV18	14	ASSPPPSGNTGELF
TRBJ1-2	NA	TRBV28	12	ASSEYSAGYGYT
TRBJ2-3	NA	TRBV7-3	14	ASSPLSGGDTDTQY
TRBJ2-3	few	TRBV4-2	15	ASSQGSGTSGTDTQY
TRBJ1-6	NA	TRBV27	13	ASSSTGTVNSPLH